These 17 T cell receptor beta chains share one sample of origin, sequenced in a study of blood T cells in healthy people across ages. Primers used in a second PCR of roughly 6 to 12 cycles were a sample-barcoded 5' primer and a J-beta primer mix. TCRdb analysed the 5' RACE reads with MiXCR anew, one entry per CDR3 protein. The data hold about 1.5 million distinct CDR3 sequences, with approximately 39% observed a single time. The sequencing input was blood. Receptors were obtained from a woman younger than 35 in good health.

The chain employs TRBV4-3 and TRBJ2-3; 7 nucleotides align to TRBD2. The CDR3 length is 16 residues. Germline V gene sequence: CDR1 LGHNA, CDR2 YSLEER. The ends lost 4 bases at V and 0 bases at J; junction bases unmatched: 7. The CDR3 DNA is TGCGCCAGCAGCCCCCGCGTTAGCGGGAGCACAGATACGCAGTATTTT. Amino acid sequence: CASSPRVSGSTDTQYF.

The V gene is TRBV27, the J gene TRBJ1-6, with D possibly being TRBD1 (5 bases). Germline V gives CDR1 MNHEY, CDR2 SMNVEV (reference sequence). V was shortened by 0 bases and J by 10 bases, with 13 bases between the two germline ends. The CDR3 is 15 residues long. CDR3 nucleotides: TGTGCCAGCAGTTTATCGTGGGACGTGGTGTCACCCCTCCACTTT. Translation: CASSLSWDVVSPLHF.

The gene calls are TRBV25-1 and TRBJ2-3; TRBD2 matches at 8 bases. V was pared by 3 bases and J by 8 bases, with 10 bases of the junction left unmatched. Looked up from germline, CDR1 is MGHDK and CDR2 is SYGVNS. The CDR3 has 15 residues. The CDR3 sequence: CASSDAGGDPGTQYF. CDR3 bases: TGTGCCAGCAGTGACGCGGGGGGTGACCCAGGTACGCAGTATTTT.

The CDR3 spells CASTDLAGRSYNEQFF. The DNA for the CDR3 is TGTGCCAGCACCGATCTAGCGGGGCGCTCCTACAATGAGCAGTTCTTC. The chain employs TRBV4-2 and TRBJ2-1, with 9 bases that match TRBD2. CDR1 is LGHNA, CDR2 YNFKEQ, per germline. The ends lost 7 bases at V and 0 bases at J; junction bases unmatched: 7. The CDR3 consists of 16 residues.

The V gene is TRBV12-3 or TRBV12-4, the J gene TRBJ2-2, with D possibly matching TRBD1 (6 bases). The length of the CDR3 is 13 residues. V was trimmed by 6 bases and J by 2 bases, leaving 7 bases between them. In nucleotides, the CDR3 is TGTGCCAGCAGGGACAGCAACACCGGGGAGCTGTTTTTT. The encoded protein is CASRDSNTGELFF.

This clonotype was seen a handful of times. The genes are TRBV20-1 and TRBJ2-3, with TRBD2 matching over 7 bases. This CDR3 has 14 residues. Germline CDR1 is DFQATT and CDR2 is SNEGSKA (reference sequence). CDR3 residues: CTMGDSGSTDTQYF. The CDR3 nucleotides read TGCACCATGGGTGATAGCGGGAGCACAGATACGCAGTATTTT.

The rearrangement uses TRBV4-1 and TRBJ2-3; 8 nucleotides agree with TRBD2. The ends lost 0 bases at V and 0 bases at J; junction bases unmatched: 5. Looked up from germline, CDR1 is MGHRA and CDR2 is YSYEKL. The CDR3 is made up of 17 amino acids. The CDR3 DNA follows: TGCGCCAGCAGCCAAGAATATCCTAGCGGGAGCACAGATACGCAGTATTTT. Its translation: CASSQEYPSGSTDTQYF.

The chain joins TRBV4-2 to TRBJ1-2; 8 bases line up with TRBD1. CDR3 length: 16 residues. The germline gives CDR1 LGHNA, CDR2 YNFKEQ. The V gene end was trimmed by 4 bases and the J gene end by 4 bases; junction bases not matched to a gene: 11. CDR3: CASSRGQDRGSYGYTF. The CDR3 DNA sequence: TGTGCCAGCAGCCGGGGGCAAGACAGGGGTAGCTATGGCTACACCTTC.

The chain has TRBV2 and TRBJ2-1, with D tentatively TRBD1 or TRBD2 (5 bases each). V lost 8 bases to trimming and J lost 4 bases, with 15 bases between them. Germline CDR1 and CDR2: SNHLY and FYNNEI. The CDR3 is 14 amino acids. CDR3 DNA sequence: TGTGCCAGCCAACGCCGGGGCTCTTACAATGAGCAGTTCTTC. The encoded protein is CASQRRGSYNEQFF.

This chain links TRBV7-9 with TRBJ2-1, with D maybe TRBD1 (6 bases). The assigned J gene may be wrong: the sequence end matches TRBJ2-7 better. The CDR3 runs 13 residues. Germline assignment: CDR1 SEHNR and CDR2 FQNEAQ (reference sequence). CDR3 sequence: CASSWGPFNEQYF. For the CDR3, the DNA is TGTGCCAGCAGCTGGGGGCCGTTCAATGAGCAGTACTTC.

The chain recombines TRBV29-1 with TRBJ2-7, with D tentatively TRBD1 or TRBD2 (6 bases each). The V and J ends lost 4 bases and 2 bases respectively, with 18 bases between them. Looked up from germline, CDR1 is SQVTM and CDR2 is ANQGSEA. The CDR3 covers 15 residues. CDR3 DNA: TGCAGCGTTGGTGGTCTGGGGGGCGGAACCTACGAGCAGTACTTC. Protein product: CSVGGLGGGTYEQYF.

CDR3 region: CASSLSVTIYSYEQYF. CDR3 bases: TGTGCCAGCAGTTTATCAGTAACCATTTACTCCTACGAGCAGTACTTC. This chain links TRBV28 with TRBJ2-7; D uncertain. V was trimmed by 1 base and J by 0 bases, leaving 13 bases between them. Germline V CDR1 and CDR2: MDHEN, SYDVKM. The CDR3 has 16 residues.

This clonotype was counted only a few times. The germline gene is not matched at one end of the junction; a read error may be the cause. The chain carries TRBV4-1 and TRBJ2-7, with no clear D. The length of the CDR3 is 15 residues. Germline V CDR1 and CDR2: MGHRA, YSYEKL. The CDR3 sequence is CASRQDGRASYEQYF. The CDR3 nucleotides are TGCGCCAGCAGACAAGACGGACGAGCCTCCTACGAGCAGTACTTC.

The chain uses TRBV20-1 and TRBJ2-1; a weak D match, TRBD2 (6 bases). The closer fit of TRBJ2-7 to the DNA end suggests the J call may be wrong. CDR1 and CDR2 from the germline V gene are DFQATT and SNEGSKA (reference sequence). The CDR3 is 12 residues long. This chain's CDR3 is CSGGTPYNEQYF. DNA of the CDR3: TGCAGTGGAGGGACTCCCTACAATGAGCAGTACTTC.

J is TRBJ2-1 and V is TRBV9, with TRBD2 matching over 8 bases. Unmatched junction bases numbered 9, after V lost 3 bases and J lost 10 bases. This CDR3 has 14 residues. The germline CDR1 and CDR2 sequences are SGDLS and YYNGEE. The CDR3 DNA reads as TGTGCCAGCAGCGCGGGACTAGGGGAATACGAGCAGTTCTTC. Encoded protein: CASSAGLGEYEQFF.

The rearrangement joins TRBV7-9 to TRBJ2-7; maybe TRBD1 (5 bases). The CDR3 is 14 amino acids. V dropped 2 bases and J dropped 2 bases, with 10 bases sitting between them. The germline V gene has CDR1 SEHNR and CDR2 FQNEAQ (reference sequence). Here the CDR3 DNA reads TGTGCCAGCAGCTTATCAGGGATCGCCTACGAGCAGTACTTC. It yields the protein CASSLSGIAYEQYF.

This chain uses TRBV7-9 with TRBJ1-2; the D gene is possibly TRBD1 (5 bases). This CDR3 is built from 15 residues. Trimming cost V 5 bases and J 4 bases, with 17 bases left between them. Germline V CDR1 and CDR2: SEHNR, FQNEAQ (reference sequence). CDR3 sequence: CASSPTAGVIYGYTF. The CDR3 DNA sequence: TGTGCCAGCAGCCCAACCGCGGGGGTGATCTATGGCTACACCTTC.